The 9 T cell receptor beta chains below were found in one sample sequenced in a study of shared clonotypes between healthy human individuals. This table comes from immunoSEQ multiplex PCR, and its TCRdb copy is limited to in-frame clones, with some not included. The data contain around 1,000,000 clones, around 77% of them singletons. The sample was memory CD4+ T cells from PBMCs. The subset: CD45RA-negative fraction. These receptors originate from a man between 18 and 35 years old in good health. Some clones in this sample may be carry-over from other donors' samples.

V and J are TRBV27 and TRBJ2-7; a possible D gene is TRBD1 (6 bases). CDR1 is MNHEY, CDR2 SMNVEV, per germline (reference sequence). The CDR3 covers 14 residues. Trimming removed 5 bases at V and 3 bases at J, with 14 bases between. CDR3 nucleotide sequence: TGTGCCAGCAGTCCCCGGACAGCATACTACGAGCAGTACTTC. Translating gives CASSPRTAYYEQYF.

The chain joins TRBV10-3 to TRBJ2-3; D tentatively fits TRBD1 or TRBD2 (6 bases each). Per germline, CDR1 ENHRY and CDR2 SYGVKD. The V end lost 5 bases, the J end lost 1 base, and 13 bases lay between the germline ends. The CDR3 covers 15 residues. CDR3 nucleotides: TGTGCCATCAGTCCTCCGGGGGCAGGCACAGATACGCAGTATTTT. Translating gives CAISPPGAGTDTQYF.

The chain uses TRBV11-3 and TRBJ1-1; D might be TRBD1 (6 bases). V shed 1 base and J shed 1 base, with 19 bases lying between them. The CDR3 spans 18 residues. Germline values: CDR1 SGHNT, CDR2 YENEEA. The CDR3: CASSLGRDGGRRNTEAFF. The CDR3 bases are TGTGCCAGCAGCTTAGGCCGGGACGGGGGCCGCCGGAACACTGAAGCTTTCTTT.

The chain has TRBV11-2 and TRBJ1-2; the D is unclear. CDR1 is SGHAT and CDR2 is FQNNGV in the germline V gene. The CDR3 covers 11 residues. V lost 4 bases and J lost 4, with 4 bases in between. CDR3 residues: CASSSLYGYTF. The CDR3 coding sequence is TGTGCCAGCAGCTCCCTCTATGGCTACACCTTC.

The rearrangement links TRBV6-1 to TRBJ1-5; 9 positions agree with TRBD1. V dropped 4 bases and J dropped 2; count of bases not matched to a gene: 6. Germline V gives CDR1 MNHNS, CDR2 SASEGT. This CDR3 spans 16 amino acids. DNA for the CDR3: TGTGCCAGCAGTGGTAGACAGGGGGTGGGCAATCAGCCCCAGCATTTT. This gives the protein CASSGRQGVGNQPQHF.

This chain connects TRBV9 to TRBJ1-2; 9 nucleotides align to TRBD1. Germline V gives CDR1 SGDLS, CDR2 YYNGEE. V lost 4 bases and J lost 0; bases outside the gene matches: 7. The CDR3 is 16 amino acids. CDR3 coding DNA: TGTGCCAGCAGCACGCGAGGGACAGGGTCTAACTATGGCTACACCTTC. Its protein product is CASSTRGTGSNYGYTF.

This chain links TRBV13 with TRBJ2-5; D remains unclear. Germline CDR1 PRHDT, CDR2 FYEKMQ (reference sequence). CDR3 length: 16 amino acids. V lost 0 bases to trimming and J lost 4 bases, with 15 bases between them. The DNA of the CDR3 is TGTGCCAGCAGCTTAGGCCTGATGAAAGAAGGAGAGACCCAGTACTTC. It specifies CASSLGLMKEGETQYF.

The CDR3 spells CASSRDISEAFF. CDR3 DNA: TGTGCCAGCAGCCGGGACATATCTGAAGCTTTCTTT. The V and J genes are TRBV28 and TRBJ1-1; weak D call: TRBD1 (6 bases). In germline, CDR1 is MDHEN, CDR2 SYDVKM. This CDR3 has 12 amino acids. Between the trimmed V and J ends, which lost 6 bases and 6 bases, there was a span of 11 bases.

The rearrangement links TRBV5-8 to TRBJ2-7; 8 bases line up with TRBD1. This CDR3 is 14 amino acids long. The V gene's germline CDR1 is SGHTS and CDR2 YDEGEE. V lost 2 bases, J lost 6 bases, and 7 bases stayed unmatched. CDR3 residues: CASSFQGALFEQYF. For the CDR3, the DNA is TGTGCCAGCAGCTTCCAGGGGGCGTTATTCGAGCAGTACTTC. Filled out from reference TRBV5-8 and TRBJ2-7, the complete variable domain reads EAGVTQSPTHLIKTRGQQATLRCSPISGHTSVYWYQQALGLGLQFLLWYDEGEERNRGNFPPRFSGRQFPNYSSELNVNALELEDSALYLCASSFQGALFEQYFGPGTRLTVT.